These 14 T cell receptor beta chains came from one sample sequenced in a study of CD8+ T cells in alopecia areata. The authors extracted RNA and reverse transcribed it into cDNA as the sequencing template. Clones were sequenced by immunoSEQ multiplex PCR, and TCRdb holds only the in-frame ones, with some missing. The sample contains about 6,000 clones, none of them singletons. The authors sorted pooled cutaneous lymph node cells using CD4, CD8alpha, NKG2D, NKG2ACE and other markers. The material sequenced was CD8+ T cells sorted from a lymph node. The receptors were sampled from a C3H/HeJ mouse with alopecia areata. For this strain, the MHC haplotype corresponds to H2-k.

About this clone itself: Germline and genes here are mouse. The CDR3 is CASSRTGYNSPLYF. CDR3 bases read: TGTGCCAGCAGTAGGACAGGGTATAATTCGCCC. The rearrangement joins TRBV19 to TRBJ1-6; 8 bases are a match to TRBD1. The read ends 3 residues early relative to the CDR3; the germline J gene fills the gap. TRBJ1-6 is known as an ORF, though its function is uncertain. Germline values: CDR1 FNHDT, CDR2 SITEND (reference sequence). V lost 3 bases to trimming and J lost 4 bases; unmatched junction nucleotides: 0. This CDR3 is built from 14 residues.

At least ten counts were recorded for this clone. Genes and germline are mouse. The read is 4 residues too short to cover the CDR3 end, so that end is filled in from the germline J gene. The chain recombines TRBV13-3 with TRBJ2-3; 8 bases match TRBD2. Germline assignment: CDR1 NNHDY and CDR2 SYVADS. CDR3 length: 15 amino acids. Trimming took 0 bases from V and 2 from J; bases not matched to a gene: 2. Here the CDR3 reads CASSDAWGVAETLYF. CDR3 DNA (partial): TGTGCCAGCAGTGATGCCTGGGGGGTTGCAGAA.

The sample holds many counts of this clone. A much larger clonotype is one base distant, so this may be a read error. The genes and germline here are from mouse. The read terminates 4 residues ahead of where the CDR3 ends, so the germline J gene completes it. The rearrangement links TRBV13-3 to TRBJ2-7; a possible D gene is TRBD2 (5 bases). This CDR3 is built from 13 residues. Trimming stripped 5 bases from V and 0 bases from J, with 9 bases between. Germline V gene sequence: CDR1 NNHDY, CDR2 SYVADS. The DNA read from the CDR3 is TGTGCCAGCAGCTGGGAGAGCTCCTAT. Encoded protein: CASSWESSY. From start to end, the CDR3 is CASSWESSYEQYF.

As for this clone: Gene names and germline refer to mouse. Sequencing ends 4 residues short of the CDR3 end; the germline J gene provides the rest. The chain has TRBV29 and TRBJ1-2; the match to TRBD1 covers 7 bases. Per the germline V gene, CDR1 is MSHET and CDR2 is SYDVDS. The CDR3 has 13 residues. Partial CDR3 DNA: TGTGCTAGCAGTCGGGACAGCCCCACC. Translation: CASSRDSPT. The CDR3 reads in full as CASSRDSPTDYTF.

The table lists this clone with many counts. Mouse gene names apply. This chain's CDR3 is CASSRGGAGRQDTQYF. CDR3 bases read: TGTGCTAGCAGTAGAGGGGGGGCGGGAAGGCAAGAC. The V gene is TRBV17, the J gene TRBJ2-5; tentatively, D is TRBD2 (7 bases). The CDR3 end is not reached by the read, which stops 4 residues before it; the germline J gene fills it in. Germline V lookup: CDR1 MNHDT, CDR2 YYDKIL. CDR3 length: 16 amino acids. V shed 1 base and J shed 3 bases, with 14 bases lying between them.

Of note for this clone: Gene names are mouse gene names. Coverage ceases 4 residues before the CDR3 finishes, and the germline J gene fills in the end. The gene calls are TRBV14 and TRBJ2-5; 8 nucleotides line up with TRBD1. The CDR3 loop spans 13 amino acids. Germline values: CDR1 SGHDT, CDR2 FRDEAV. CDR3 bases read: TGTGCCAGCAGTTTCGACAGGGGAGAC. Translation gives CASSFDRGD. The CDR3 as a whole reads CASSFDRGDTQYF.

Details on this clone: The germline and genes are mouse ones. The read is 4 residues too short to cover the CDR3 end, so that end is filled in from the germline J gene. The chain is built from TRBV19 and TRBJ2-5, with D unclear. The CDR3 loop spans 14 amino acids. V gave up 4 bases and J gave up 0 bases, with 9 bases separating them. Germline CDR1 FNHDT, CDR2 SITEND (reference sequence). The CDR3 spells CASSPQINQDTQYF. The CDR3 DNA, read in part, is TGTGCCAGCAGTCCACAGATTAACCAAGAC.

This clone was found many times. The germline and genes are mouse ones. The observed sequence ends 3 residues before the CDR3 terminus, with the missing tail filled in from the germline J gene. The chain employs TRBV1 and TRBJ1-6, with D unresolved. TRBJ1-6 is recorded as an ORF, its role being uncertain. Germline V gene lookup returns CDR1 NSQYPW and CDR2 LRSPGD (reference sequence). This CDR3 comprises 16 residues. Between the trimmed V and J ends, which lost 0 bases and 0 bases, there was a span of 6 bases. The part of the CDR3 DNA that was read is TGCACCTGCAGTGCAGATGTGGGTTCCTATAATTCGCCC. It translates to CTCSADVGSYNSP. The whole CDR3 sequence reads CTCSADVGSYNSPLYF.

This clone was seen ten or more times. Genes and germline are mouse. The sequenced CDR3 bases are TGTGCCAGCAGTCCCGACTGGGGATACTATGCT. This sequence encodes CASSPDWGYYA. The complete CDR3 sequence is CASSPDWGYYAEQFF. The V and J genes are TRBV13-3 and TRBJ2-1; 8 bases line up with TRBD2. The CDR3 end falls 4 residues outside the read, so it is completed with the germline J gene. This CDR3 is 15 amino acids long. Germline CDR1 and CDR2: NNHDY and SYVADS. V trimming: 4 bases; J trimming: 2 bases; junction bases outside the gene matches: 5.

This clone was counted ten times or more. Mouse germline and gene names are used. The read terminates 4 residues ahead of where the CDR3 ends, so the germline J gene completes it. The chain couples TRBV31 to TRBJ1-1; 8 bases match TRBD1. The junction had 2 bases not matched to a gene; V was cut back by 0 bases and J by 2 bases. The CDR3 runs to 14 residues. Germline V CDR1 and CDR2: GKSSPN, SITVG. The CDR3 sequence: CAWSLDRGNTEVFF. The part of the CDR3 DNA that was read is TGTGCCTGGAGTCTCGACAGGGGCAACACA.

This clone is medium-sized by share. These gene names are mouse names. The read ends 4 residues shy of where the CDR3 ends; the end is completed using the germline J gene. The V call is TRBV17, the J call TRBJ2-2; D remains unclear. Germline CDR1 is MNHDT and CDR2 is YYDKIL. Trimming took off 0 bases at V and 0 bases at J, with 5 bases between the two ends. The CDR3 runs 15 residues. The CDR3 bases that were read are TGTGCTAGCAGTAGAGATCGTGCAAACACCGGG. As protein: CASSRDRANTG. The CDR3 in its entirety is CASSRDRANTGQLYF. Full variable domain (remainder filled in from reference TRBV17 and TRBJ2-2): DTTVKQNPRYKLARVGKPVNLICSQTMNHDTMYWYQKKPNQAPKLLLFYYDKILNREADTFEKFQSSRPNNSFCSLYIGSAGLEYSAMYLCASSRDRANTGQLYFGEGSKLTVL.

This clone showed up many times. The listed genes are named as in mouse. The CDR3 goes on 4 residues after the read ends, and that part is filled in from the germline J gene. The rearrangement uses TRBV5 and TRBJ2-5; TRBD1 is a possible D gene (5 bases). Trimming removed 3 bases at V and 0 bases at J, with 13 bases between. CDR1 LGHNA and CDR2 YNLKQL come from the germline V gene (reference sequence). The CDR3 is 16 amino acids. This CDR3 is CASSHADRINQDTQYF. The part of the CDR3 DNA that was read is TGTGCCAGCAGCCATGCAGACAGAATTAACCAAGAC.

This clone was counted between two and nine times. Gene names follow the mouse nomenclature. The CDR3 extends 4 residues past the end of the read, so its final part is completed from the germline J gene. The chain is built from TRBV13-3 and TRBJ2-7, with TRBD1 matching 7 bases. The CDR3 is made up of 14 amino acids. Germline V gene data show CDR1 as NNHDY and CDR2 as SYVADS. CDR3 loop: CASRPPGQNYEQYF. CDR3 DNA (partial): TGTGCCAGCAGGCCTCCGGGACAGAATTAT.

This clone is deemed medium-sized (0.01 to 0.1%). All gene names here are mouse names. The CDR3 extends 4 residues past the end of the read, so its final part is completed from the germline J gene. The chain links TRBV16 to TRBJ2-5, with a weak D call TRBD1 (5 bases). Deletions cut 2 bases from V and 2 bases from J, with 5 bases between. Germline-derived CDR1 and CDR2 are SGHSA and FRNQAP. The CDR3 extends over 13 amino acids. The CDR3 bases that were read are TGTGCAAGCAGCTTACAGGGCCAAGAC. Its translation: CASSLQGQD. In full, the CDR3 is CASSLQGQDTQYF.